A single T cell receptor (beta chain) is shown here with its context. The data are from a study of blood T cell repertoires in COVID-19. The wider study: From the United States, Italy and Spain came samples of acute and convalescent COVID-19. PBMCs, B-cell-depleted T cells, or T cells were the source of the cDNA or gDNA that made up the material.

The length of the CDR3 is 15 residues. Germline V CDR1 and CDR2: SGHRS, YFSETQ. Trimming cost V 2 bases and J 4 bases, with 13 bases left between them. In the study's own analysis: Quantification of nucleated cells was approximated via reference gene primer amplification. Libraries were prepared by immunoSEQ multiplex PCR; TCRdb keeps only in-frame clonotypes and omits some of them. D and trimming were read from the DNA, whereas the V and J calls and clone size are those reported in that table. The repertoire includes 75,000 to 90,000 clones, around 87% of them detected once, and under 8.5% sits in the top ten.

The source is a man at least 80 years old with active or convalescent COVID-19. The specimen was peripheral blood. This chain connects TRBV5-1 to TRBJ1-5; TRBD1 is a possible D gene (5 bases). The CDR3 sequence is CASSLGGTQNQPQHF. CDR3 nucleotide sequence: TGCGCCAGCAGCTTAGGCGGGACCCAAAATCAGCCCCAGCATTTT.